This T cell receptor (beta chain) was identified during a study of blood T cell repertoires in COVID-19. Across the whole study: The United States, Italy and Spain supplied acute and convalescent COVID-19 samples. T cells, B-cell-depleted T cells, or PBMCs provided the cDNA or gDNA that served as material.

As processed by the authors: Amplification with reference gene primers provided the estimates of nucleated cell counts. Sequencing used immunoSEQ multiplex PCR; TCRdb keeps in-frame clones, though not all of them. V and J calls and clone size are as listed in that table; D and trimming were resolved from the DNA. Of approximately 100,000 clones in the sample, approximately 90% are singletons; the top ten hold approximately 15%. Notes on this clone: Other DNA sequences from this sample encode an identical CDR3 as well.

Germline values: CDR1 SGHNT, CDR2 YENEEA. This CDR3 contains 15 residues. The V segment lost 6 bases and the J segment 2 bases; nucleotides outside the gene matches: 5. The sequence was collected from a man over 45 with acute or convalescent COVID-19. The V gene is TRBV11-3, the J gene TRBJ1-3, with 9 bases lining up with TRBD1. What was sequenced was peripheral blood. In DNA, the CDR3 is TGTGCCAGCAGTCCGGGACAGGGACCTGGAAACACCATATATTTT. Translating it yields CASSPGQGPGNTIYF.